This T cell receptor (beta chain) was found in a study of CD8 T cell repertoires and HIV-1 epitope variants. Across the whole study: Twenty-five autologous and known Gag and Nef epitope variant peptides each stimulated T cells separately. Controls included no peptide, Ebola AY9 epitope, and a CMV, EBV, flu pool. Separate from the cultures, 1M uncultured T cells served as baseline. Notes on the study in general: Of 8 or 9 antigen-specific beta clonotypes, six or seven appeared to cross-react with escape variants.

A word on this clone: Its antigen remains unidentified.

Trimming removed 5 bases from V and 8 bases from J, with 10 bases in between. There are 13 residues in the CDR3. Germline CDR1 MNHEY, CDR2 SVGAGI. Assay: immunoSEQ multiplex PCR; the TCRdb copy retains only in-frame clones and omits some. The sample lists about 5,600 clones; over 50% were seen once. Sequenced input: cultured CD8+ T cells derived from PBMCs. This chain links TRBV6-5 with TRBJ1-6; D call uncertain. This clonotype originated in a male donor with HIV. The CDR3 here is CASSEKHHSPLHF. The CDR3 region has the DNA TGTGCCAGCAGTGAAAAACATCATTCACCCCTCCACTTT.